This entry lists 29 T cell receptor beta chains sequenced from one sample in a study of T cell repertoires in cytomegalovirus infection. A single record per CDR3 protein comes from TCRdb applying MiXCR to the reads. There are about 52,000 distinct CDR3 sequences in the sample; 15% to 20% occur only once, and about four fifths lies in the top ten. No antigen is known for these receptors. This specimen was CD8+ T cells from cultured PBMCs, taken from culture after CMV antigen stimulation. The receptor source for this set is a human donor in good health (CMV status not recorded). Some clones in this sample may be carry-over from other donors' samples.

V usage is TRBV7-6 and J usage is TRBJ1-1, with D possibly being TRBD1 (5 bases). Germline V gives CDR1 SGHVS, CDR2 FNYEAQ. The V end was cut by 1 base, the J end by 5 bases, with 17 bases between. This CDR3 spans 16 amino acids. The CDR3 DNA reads TGTGCCAGCAGCTTAGGGAGTGGGGGGGTGTCGACTGAAGCTTTCTTT. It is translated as CASSLGSGGVSTEAFF. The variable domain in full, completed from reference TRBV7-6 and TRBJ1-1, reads GAGVSQSPRYKVTKRGQDVALRCDPISGHVSLYWYRQALGQGPEFLTYFNYEAQQDKSGLPNDRFSAERPEGSISTLTIQRTEQRDSAMYRCASSLGSGGVSTEAFFGQGTRLTVV.

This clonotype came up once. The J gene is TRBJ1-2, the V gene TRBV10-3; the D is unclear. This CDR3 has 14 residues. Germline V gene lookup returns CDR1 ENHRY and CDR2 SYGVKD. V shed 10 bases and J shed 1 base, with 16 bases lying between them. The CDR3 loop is CATLGQHVNYGYTF. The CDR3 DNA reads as TGTGCCACCCTTGGCCAGCACGTTAACTATGGCTACACCTTC.

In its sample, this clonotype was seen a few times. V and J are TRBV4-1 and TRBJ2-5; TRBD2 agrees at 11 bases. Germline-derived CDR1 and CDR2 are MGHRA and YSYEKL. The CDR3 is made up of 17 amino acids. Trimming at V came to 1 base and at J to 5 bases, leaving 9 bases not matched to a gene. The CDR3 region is CASSQGPLAGGLETQYF. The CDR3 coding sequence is TGCGCCAGCAGCCAAGGCCCTCTAGCGGGGGGTTTGGAGACCCAGTACTTC.

CDR3 bases: TGTGCCAGCAGTTACCTGGACAGTTACACTGAAGCTTTCTTT. It translates to CASSYLDSYTEAFF. The genes are TRBV6-5 and TRBJ1-1, with D perhaps matching TRBD1 (6 bases). The V end lost 2 bases, the J end lost 3 bases, and 10 bases lay between the germline ends. The CDR3 spans 14 residues. Per germline, CDR1 MNHEY and CDR2 SVGAGI.

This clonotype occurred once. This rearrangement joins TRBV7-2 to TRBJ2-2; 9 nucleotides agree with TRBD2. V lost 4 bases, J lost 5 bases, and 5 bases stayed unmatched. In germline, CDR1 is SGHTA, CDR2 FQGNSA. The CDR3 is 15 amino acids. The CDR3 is CASSSGLARTGELFF. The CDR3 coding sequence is TGTGCCAGCAGCTCGGGACTAGCAAGGACCGGGGAGCTGTTTTTT. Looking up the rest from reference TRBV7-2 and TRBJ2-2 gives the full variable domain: GAGVSQSPSNKVTEKGKDVELRCDPISGHTALYWYRQSLGQGLEFLIYFQGNSAPDKSGLPSDRFSAERTGGSVSTLTIQRTQQEDSAVYLCASSSGLARTGELFFGEGSRLTVL.

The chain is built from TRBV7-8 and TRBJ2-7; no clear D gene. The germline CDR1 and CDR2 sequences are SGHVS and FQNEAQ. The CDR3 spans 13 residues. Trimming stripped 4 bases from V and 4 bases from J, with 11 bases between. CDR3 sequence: CASSSGWAYEQYF. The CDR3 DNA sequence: TGTGCCAGCAGCTCTGGGTGGGCTTACGAGCAGTACTTC.

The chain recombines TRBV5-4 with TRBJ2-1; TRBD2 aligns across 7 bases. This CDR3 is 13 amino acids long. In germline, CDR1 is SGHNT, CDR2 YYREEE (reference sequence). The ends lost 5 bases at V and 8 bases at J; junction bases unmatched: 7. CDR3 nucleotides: TGTGCCAGCAGTTGGACTAGAGGGGATGAGCAGTTCTTC. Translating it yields CASSWTRGDEQFF.

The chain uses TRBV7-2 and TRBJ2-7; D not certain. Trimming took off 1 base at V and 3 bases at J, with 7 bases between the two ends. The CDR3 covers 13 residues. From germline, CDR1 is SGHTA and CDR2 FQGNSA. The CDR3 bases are TGTGCCAGCAGCTTAGGTGAAGTCTACGAGCAGTACTTC. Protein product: CASSLGEVYEQYF.

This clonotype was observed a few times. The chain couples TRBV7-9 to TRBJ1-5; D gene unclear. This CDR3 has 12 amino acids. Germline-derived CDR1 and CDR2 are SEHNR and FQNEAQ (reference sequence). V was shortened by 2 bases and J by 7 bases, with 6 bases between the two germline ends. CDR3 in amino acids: CASSLTTQPQHF. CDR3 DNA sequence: TGTGCCAGCAGCTTAACTACACAGCCCCAGCATTTT.

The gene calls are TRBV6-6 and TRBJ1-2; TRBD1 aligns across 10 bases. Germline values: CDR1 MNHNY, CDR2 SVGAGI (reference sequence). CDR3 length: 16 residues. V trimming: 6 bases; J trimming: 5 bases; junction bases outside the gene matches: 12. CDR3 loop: CASSKTGTGDPYGYTF. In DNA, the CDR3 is TGTGCCAGCAGCAAAACCGGGACAGGGGACCCTTATGGCTACACCTTC.

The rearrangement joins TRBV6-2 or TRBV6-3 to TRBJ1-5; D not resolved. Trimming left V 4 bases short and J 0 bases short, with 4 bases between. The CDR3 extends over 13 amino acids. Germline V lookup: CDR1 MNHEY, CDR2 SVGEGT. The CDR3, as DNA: TGTGCCAGCAGTTCCGGTAGCAATCAGCCCCAGCATTTT. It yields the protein CASSSGSNQPQHF.

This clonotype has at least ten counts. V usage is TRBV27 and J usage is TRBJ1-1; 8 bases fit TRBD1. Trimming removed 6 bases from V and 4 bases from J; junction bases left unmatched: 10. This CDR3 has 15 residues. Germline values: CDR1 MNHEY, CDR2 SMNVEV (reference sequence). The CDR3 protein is CASSNTWTGSTEAFF. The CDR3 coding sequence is TGTGCCAGCAGCAACACATGGACAGGGTCCACTGAAGCTTTCTTT.

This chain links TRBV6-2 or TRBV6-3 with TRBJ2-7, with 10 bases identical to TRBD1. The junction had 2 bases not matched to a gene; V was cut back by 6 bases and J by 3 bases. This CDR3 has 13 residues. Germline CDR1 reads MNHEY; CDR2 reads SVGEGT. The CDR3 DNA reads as TGTGCCAGCAGCTGGACAGGGGGCTACGAGCAGTACTTC. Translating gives CASSWTGGYEQYF.

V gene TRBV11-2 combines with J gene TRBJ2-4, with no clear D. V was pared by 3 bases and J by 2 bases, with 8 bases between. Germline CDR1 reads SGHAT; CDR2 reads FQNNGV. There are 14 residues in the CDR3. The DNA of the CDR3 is TGTGCCAGCAGCTTCTTAGGGACCAAAAACATTCAGTACTTC. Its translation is CASSFLGTKNIQYF.

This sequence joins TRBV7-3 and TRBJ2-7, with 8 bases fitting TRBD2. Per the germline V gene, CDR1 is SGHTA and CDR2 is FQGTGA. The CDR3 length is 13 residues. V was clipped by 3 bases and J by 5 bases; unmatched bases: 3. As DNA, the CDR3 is TGTGCCAGCAGCTTGGGACTAGTTGACGAGCAGTACTTC. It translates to CASSLGLVDEQYF.

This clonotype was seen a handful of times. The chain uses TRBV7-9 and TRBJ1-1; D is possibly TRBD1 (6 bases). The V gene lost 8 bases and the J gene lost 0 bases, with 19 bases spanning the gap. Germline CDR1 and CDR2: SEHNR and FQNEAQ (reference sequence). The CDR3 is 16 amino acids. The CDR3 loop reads CASGIPGQGLNTEAFF. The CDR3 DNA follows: TGTGCCAGCGGAATCCCGGGACAAGGATTGAACACTGAAGCTTTCTTT.

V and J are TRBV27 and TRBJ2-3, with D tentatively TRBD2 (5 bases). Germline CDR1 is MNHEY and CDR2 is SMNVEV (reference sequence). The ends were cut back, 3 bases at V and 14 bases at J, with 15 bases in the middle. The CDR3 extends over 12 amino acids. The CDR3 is CASSFEGRSRYF. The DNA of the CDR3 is TGTGCCAGCAGTTTTGAGGGAAGGTCCCGGTATTTT.

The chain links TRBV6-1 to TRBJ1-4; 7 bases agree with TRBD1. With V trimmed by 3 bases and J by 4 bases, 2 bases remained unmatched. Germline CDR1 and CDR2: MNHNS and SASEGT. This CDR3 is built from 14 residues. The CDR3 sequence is CASSDRDSNEKLFF. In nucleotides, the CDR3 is TGTGCCAGCAGTGACCGGGACAGTAATGAAAAACTGTTTTTT.

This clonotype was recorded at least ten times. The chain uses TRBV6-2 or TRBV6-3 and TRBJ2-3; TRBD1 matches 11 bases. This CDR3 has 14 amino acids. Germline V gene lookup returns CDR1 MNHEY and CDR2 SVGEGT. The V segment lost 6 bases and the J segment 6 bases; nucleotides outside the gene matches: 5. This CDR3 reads CASSPGQGADTQYF. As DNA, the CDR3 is TGTGCCAGCAGCCCTGGACAGGGGGCCGATACGCAGTATTTT.

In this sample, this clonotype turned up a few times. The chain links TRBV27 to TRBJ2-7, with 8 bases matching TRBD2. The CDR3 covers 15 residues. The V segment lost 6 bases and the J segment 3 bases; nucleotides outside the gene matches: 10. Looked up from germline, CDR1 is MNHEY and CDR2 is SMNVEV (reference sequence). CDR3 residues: CASRRRGGPLYEQYF. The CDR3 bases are TGTGCCAGCAGAAGACGGGGGGGGCCCCTCTACGAGCAGTACTTC.

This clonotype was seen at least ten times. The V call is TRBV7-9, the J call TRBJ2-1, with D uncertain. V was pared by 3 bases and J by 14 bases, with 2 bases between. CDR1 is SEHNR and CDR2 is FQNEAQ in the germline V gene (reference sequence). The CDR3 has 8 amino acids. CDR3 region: CASSLEFF. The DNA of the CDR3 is TGTGCCAGCAGCTTGGAGTTCTTC.

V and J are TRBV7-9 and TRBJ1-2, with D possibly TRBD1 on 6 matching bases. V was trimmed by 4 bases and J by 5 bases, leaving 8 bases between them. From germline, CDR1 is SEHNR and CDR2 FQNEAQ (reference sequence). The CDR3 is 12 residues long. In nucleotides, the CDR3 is TGTGCCAGCAGCTCGGACAGTTATGGCTACACCTTC. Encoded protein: CASSSDSYGYTF.

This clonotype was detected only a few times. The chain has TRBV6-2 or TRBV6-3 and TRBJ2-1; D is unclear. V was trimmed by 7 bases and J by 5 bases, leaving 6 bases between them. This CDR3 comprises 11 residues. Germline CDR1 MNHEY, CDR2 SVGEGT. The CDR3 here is CASMWNNEQFF. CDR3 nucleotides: TGTGCCAGCATGTGGAACAATGAGCAGTTCTTC.

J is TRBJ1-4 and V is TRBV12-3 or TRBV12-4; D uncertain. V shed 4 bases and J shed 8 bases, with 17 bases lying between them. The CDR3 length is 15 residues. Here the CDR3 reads CASSSQTPRGEKLFF. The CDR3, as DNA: TGTGCCAGCAGTTCCCAAACTCCCCGTGGGGAAAAACTGTTTTTT.

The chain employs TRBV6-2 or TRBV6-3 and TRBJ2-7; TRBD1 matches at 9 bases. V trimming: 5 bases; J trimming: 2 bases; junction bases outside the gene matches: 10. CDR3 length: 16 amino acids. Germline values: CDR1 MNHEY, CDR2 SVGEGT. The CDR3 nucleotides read TGTGCCAGCAGTACCCCGGGACAGGGTGAAGCCTACGAGCAGTACTTC. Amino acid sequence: CASSTPGQGEAYEQYF.

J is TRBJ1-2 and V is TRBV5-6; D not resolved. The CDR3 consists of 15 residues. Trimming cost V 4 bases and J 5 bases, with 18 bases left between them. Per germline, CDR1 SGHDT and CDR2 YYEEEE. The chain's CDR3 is CASSLTSGPTYGYTF. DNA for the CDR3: TGTGCCAGCAGCCTCACGAGCGGGCCGACTTATGGCTACACCTTC.

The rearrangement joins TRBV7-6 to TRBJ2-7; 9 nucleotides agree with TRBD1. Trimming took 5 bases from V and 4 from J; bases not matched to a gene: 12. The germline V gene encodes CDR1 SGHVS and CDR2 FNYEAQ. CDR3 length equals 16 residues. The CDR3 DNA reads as TGTGCCAGCAGCATCAACCGGGACAGGGACGATTACGAGCAGTACTTC. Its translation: CASSINRDRDDYEQYF.

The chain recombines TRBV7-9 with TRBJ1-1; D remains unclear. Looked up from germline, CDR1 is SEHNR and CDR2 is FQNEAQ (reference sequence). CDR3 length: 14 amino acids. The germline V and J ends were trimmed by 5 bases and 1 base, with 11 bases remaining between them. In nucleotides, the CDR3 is TGTGCCAGCAGCCTAGGACTGGCGAACACTGAAGCTTTCTTT. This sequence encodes CASSLGLANTEAFF. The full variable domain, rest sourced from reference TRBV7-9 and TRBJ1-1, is DTGVSQNPRHKITKRGQNVTFRCDPISEHNRLYWYRQTLGQGPEFLTYFQNEAQLEKSRLLSDRFSAERPKGSFSTLEIQRTEQGDSAMYLCASSLGLANTEAFFGQGTRLTVV.

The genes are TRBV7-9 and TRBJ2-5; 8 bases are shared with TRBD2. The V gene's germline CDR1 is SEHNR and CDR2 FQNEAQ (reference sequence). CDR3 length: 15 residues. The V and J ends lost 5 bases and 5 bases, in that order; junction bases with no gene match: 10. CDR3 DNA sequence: TGTGCCAGCAGCCCCCGGGGAGCGGGGGCCGAGACCCAGTACTTC. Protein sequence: CASSPRGAGAETQYF.